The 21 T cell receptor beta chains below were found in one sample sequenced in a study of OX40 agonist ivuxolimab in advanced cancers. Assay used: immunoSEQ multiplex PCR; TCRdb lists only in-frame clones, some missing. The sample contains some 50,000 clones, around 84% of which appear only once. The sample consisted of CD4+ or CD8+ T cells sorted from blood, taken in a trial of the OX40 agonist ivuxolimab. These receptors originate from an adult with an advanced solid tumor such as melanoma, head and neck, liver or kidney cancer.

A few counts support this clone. The CDR3 region has the DNA TGTGCCAGCAGGCAGGGTCAAATGAACACTGAAGCTTTCTTT. It specifies CASRQGQMNTEAFF. The chain recombines TRBV28 with TRBJ1-1; maybe TRBD1 (5 bases). With 6 bases removed from V and 0 bases from J, the gap between germline ends came to 11 bases. The CDR3 covers 14 residues. Germline V gene sequence: CDR1 MDHEN, CDR2 SYDVKM.

The CDR3 spells CASSLGGAGQYF. The CDR3 bases are TGTGCCAGCAGCTTGGGTGGGGCAGGGCAGTACTTC. The chain joins TRBV5-5 to TRBJ2-7; D might be TRBD1 (5 bases). CDR3 length equals 12 residues. Germline CDR1 and CDR2: SGHKS and YYEKEE (reference sequence). The V and J ends lost 0 bases and 9 bases respectively, with 10 bases between them.

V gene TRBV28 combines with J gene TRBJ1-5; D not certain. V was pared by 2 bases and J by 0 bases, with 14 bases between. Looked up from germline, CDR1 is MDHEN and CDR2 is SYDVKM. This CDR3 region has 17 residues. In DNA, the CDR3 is TGTGCCAGCAGTTTAGGATATGGAGGTTATAGCAATCAGCCCCAGCATTTT. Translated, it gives CASSLGYGGYSNQPQHF. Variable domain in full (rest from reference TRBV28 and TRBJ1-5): DVKVTQSSRYLVKRTGEKVFLECVQDMDHENMFWYRQDPGLGLRLIYFSYDVKMKEKGDIPEGYSVSREKKERFSLILESASTNQTSMYLCASSLGYGGYSNQPQHFGDGTRLSIL.

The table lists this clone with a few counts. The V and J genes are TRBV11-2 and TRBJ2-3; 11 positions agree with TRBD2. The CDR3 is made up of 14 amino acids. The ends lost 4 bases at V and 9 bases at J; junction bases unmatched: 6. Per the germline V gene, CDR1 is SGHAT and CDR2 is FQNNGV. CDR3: CASSSTSGSSTQYF. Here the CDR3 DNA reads TGTGCCAGCAGCTCAACTAGCGGGAGTTCGACGCAGTATTTT.

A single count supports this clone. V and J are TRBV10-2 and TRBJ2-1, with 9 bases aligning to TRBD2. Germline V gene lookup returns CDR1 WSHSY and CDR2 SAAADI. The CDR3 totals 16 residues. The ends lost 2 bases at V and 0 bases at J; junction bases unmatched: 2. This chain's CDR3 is CASSEGSGSSYNEQFF. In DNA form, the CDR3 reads TGCGCCAGCAGTGAGGGTAGCGGGAGCTCCTACAATGAGCAGTTCTTC.

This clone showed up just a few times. The CDR3 sequence is CASSLSEGRGSGYTF. CDR3 DNA sequence: TGTGCCAGCAGTTTATCTGAGGGGAGGGGAAGCGGCTACACCTTC. The chain recombines TRBV27 with TRBJ1-2; TRBD1 might be the D (5 bases). Germline assignment: CDR1 MNHEY and CDR2 SMNVEV (reference sequence). The CDR3 runs 15 residues. Trimming stripped 0 bases from V and 8 bases from J, with 16 bases between.

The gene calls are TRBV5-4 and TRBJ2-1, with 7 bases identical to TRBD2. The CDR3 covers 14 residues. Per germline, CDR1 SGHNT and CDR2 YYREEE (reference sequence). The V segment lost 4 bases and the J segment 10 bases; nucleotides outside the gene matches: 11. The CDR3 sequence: CASSPWEGVGEQFF. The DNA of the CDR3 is TGTGCCAGCAGCCCCTGGGAGGGAGTAGGCGAGCAGTTCTTC.

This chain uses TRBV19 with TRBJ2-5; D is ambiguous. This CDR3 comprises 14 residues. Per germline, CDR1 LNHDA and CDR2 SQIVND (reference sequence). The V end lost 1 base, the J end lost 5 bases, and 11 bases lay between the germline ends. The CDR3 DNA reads TGTGCCAGTAGTATAGGGGAAGGGAAGGAGACCCAGTACTTC. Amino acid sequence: CASSIGEGKETQYF.

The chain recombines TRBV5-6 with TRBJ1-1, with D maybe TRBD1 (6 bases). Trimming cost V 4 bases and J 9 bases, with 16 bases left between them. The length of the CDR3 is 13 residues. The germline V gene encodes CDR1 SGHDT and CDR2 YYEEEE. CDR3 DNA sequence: TGTGCCAGCAGCGTCGATCGGACAGCCAAAGCTTTCTTT. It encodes CASSVDRTAKAFF.

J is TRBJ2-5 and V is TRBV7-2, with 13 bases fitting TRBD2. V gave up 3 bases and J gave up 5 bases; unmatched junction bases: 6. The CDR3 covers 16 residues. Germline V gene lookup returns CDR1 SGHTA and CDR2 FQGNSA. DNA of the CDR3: TGTGCCAGCAGCTTCGGGACTAGCGGGATTTATGAGACCCAGTACTTC. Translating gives CASSFGTSGIYETQYF.

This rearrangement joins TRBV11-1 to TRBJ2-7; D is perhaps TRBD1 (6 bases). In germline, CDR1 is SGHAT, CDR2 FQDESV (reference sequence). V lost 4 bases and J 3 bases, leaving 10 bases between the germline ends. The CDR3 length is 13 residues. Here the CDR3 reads CASSSLQGYEQYF. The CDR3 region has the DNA TGTGCCAGCAGCTCCCTACAGGGCTACGAGCAGTACTTC.

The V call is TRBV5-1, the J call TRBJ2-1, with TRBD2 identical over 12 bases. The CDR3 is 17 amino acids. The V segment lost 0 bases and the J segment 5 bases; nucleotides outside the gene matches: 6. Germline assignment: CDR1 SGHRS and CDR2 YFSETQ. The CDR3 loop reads CASSLAMRLAGDNEQFF. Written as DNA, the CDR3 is TGCGCCAGCAGCTTGGCCATGAGACTAGCGGGAGACAATGAGCAGTTCTTC. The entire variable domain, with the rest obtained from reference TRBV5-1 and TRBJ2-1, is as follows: KAGVTQTPRYLIKTRGQQVTLSCSPISGHRSVSWYQQTPGQGLQFLFEYFSETQRNKGNFPGRFSGRQFSNSRSEMNVSTLELGDSALYLCASSLAMRLAGDNEQFFGPGTRLTVL.

The chain's CDR3 is CASKGTGMTGELFF. The DNA for the CDR3 is TGTGCCAGCAAAGGGACAGGGATGACCGGGGAGCTGTTTTTT. The genes are TRBV6-1 and TRBJ2-2, with TRBD1 identical over 9 bases. V shed 7 bases, J shed 5 bases, and the junction held 5 bases outside the gene matches. Per the germline V gene, CDR1 is MNHNS and CDR2 is SASEGT. The CDR3 consists of 14 residues.

The CDR3 loop is CAWEALAKNIQYF. In DNA, the CDR3 is TGTGCCTGGGAAGCGTTAGCCAAAAACATTCAGTACTTC. This chain links TRBV30 with TRBJ2-4, with D unresolved. The CDR3 runs 13 residues. With 5 bases removed from V and 0 bases from J, the gap between germline ends came to 8 bases. The germline CDR1 and CDR2 sequences are GTSNPN and SVGIG (reference sequence).

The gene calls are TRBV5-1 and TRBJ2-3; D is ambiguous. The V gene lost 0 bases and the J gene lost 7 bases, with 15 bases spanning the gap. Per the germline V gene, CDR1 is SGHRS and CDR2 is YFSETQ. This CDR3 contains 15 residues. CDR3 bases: TGCGCCAGCAGCTTGGAGCCCCGCTTTCAGTATACGCAGTATTTT. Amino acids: CASSLEPRFQYTQYF. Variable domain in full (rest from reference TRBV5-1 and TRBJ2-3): KAGVTQTPRYLIKTRGQQVTLSCSPISGHRSVSWYQQTPGQGLQFLFEYFSETQRNKGNFPGRFSGRQFSNSRSEMNVSTLELGDSALYLCASSLEPRFQYTQYFGPGTRLTVL.

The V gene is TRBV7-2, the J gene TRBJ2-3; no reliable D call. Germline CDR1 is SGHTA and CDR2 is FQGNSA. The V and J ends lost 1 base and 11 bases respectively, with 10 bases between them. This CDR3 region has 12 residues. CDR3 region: CASSLGRLQQYF. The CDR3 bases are TGTGCCAGCAGCTTAGGCAGGTTACAGCAGTATTTT.

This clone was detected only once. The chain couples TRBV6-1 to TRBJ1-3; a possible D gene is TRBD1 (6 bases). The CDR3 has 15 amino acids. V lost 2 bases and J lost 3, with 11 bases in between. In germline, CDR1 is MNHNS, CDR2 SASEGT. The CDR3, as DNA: TGTGCCAGCAGTGAAAACAGGGTCGGTGGAAACACCATATATTTT. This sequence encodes CASSENRVGGNTIYF.

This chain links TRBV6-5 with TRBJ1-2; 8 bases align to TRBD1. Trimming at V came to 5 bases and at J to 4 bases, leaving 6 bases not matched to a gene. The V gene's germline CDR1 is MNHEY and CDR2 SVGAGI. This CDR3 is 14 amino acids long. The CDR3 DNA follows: TGTGCCAGCAGTCTCGAAGGGACAGGCTATGGCTACACCTTC. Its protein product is CASSLEGTGYGYTF.

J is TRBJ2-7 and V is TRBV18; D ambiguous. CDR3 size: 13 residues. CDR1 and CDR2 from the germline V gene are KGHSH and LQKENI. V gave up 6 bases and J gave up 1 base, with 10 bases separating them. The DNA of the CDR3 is TGTGCCAGCTCTCCAGAGGCTTCCTACGAGCAGTACTTC. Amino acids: CASSPEASYEQYF.

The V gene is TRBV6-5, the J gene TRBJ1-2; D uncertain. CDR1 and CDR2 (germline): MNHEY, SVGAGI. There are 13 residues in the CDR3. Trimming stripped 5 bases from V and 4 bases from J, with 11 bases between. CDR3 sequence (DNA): TGTGCCAGCAGTATGGGTTCGGGCTATGGCTACACCTTC. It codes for CASSMGSGYGYTF.

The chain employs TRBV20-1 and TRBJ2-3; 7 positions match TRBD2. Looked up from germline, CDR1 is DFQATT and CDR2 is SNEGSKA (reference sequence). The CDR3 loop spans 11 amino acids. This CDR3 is CSTTSEATQYF. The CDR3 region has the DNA TGCAGCACCACTAGCGAGGCTACGCAGTATTTT.